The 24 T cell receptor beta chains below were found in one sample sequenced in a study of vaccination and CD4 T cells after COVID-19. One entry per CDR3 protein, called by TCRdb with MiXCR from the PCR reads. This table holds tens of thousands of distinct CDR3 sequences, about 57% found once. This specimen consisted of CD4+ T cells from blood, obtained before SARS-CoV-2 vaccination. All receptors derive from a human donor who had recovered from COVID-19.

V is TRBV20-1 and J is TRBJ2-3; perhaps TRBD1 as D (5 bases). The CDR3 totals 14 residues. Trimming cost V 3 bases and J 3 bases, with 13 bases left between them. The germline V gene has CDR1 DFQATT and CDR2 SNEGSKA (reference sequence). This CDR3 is CSASPARATDTQYF. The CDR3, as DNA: TGCAGTGCTAGCCCGGCCAGGGCAACAGATACGCAGTATTTT.

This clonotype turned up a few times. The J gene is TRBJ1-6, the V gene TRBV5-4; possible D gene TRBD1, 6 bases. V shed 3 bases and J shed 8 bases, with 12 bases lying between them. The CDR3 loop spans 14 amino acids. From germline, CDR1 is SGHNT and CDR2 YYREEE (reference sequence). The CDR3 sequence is CASSSRQDDSPLHF. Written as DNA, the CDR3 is TGTGCCAGCAGCTCTAGACAGGATGATTCACCCCTCCACTTT.

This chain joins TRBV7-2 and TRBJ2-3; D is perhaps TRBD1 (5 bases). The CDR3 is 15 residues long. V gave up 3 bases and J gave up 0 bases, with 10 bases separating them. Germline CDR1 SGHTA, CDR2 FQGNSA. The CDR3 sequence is CASSFHQGSTDTQYF. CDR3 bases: TGTGCCAGCAGCTTTCACCAGGGCAGCACAGATACGCAGTATTTT.

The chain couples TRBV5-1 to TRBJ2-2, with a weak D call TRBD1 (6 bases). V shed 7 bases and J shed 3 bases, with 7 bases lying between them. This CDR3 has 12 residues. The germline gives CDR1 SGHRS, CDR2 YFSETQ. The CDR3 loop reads CASHRDTGELFF. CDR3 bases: TGCGCCAGCCACAGGGACACCGGGGAGCTGTTTTTT.

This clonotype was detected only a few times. CDR3 protein: CSAGKETQYF. CDR3 DNA: TGCAGTGCTGGGAAGGAGACCCAGTACTTC. The genes are TRBV20-1 and TRBJ2-5, with no clear D. The length of the CDR3 is 10 residues. V was cut by 5 bases and J by 5 bases, with 6 bases left in between. Germline assignment: CDR1 DFQATT and CDR2 SNEGSKA (reference sequence).

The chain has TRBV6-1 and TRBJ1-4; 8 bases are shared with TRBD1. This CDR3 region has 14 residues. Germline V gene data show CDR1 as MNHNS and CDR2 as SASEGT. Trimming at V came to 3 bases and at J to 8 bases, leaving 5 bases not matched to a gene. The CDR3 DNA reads TGTGCCAGCAGTGACCAGGGGGCCGGGGAAAAACTGTTTTTT. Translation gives CASSDQGAGEKLFF.

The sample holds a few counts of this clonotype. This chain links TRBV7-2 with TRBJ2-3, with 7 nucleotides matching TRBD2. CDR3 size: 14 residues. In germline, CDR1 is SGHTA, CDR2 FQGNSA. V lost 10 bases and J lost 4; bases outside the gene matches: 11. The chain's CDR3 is CAIKVLGGADTQYF. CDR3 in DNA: TGTGCCATAAAGGTGCTGGGGGGGGCAGATACGCAGTATTTT.

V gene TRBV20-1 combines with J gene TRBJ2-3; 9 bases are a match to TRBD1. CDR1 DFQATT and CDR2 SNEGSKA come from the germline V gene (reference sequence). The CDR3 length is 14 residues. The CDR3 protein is CTGQGMGGTDTQYF. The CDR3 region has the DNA TGCACCGGACAGGGGATGGGTGGCACAGATACGCAGTATTTT.

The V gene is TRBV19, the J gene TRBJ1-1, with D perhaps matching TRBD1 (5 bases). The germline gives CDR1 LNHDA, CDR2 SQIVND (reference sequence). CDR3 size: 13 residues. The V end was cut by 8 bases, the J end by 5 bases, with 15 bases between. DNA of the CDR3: TGTGCCAGTCGTAGAGGCAGGGAGACTGAAGCTTTCTTT. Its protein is CASRRGRETEAFF.

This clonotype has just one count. The CDR3 DNA reads as TGTGCCAGCAGTAGTATACCCTGGACTAGCGGATCCTACGAGCAGTACTTC. The encoded protein is CASSSIPWTSGSYEQYF. The chain carries TRBV28 and TRBJ2-7, with TRBD2 identical over 10 bases. Germline V gene lookup returns CDR1 MDHEN and CDR2 SYDVKM. Trimming removed 5 bases from V and 1 base from J; junction bases left unmatched: 11. The CDR3 consists of 17 residues.

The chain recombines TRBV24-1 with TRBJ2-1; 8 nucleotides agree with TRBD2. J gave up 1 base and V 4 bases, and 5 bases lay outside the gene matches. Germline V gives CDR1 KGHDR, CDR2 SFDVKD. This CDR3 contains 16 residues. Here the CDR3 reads CATSDPAGESYNEQFF. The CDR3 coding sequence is TGTGCCACCAGTGACCCAGCGGGAGAGTCCTACAATGAGCAGTTCTTC.

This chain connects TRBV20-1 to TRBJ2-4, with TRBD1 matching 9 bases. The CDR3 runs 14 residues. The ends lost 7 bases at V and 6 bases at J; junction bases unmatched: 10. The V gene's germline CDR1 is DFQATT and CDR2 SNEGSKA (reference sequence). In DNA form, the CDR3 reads TGCAGTGTACCGGGACAGGGCCAAGGAAACATTCAGTACTTC. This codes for CSVPGQGQGNIQYF.

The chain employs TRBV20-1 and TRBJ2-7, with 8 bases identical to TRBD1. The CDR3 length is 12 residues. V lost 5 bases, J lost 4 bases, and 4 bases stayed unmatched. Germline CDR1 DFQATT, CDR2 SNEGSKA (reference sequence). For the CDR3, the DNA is TGCAGTGCTTCCCGGGACAGGTACGAGCAGTACTTC. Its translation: CSASRDRYEQYF.

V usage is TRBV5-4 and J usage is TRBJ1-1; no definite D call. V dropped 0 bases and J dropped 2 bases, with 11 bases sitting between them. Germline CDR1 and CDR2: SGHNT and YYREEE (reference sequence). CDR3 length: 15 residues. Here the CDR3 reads CASSLGSQTNTEAFF. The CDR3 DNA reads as TGTGCCAGCAGCTTGGGGTCCCAGACTAACACTGAAGCTTTCTTT.

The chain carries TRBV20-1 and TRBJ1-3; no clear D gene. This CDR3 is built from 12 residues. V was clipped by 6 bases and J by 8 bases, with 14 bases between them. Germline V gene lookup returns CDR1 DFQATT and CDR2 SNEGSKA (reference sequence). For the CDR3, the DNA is TGCAGTGCGGGTCCACGGGCGGACACCATATATTTT. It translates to CSAGPRADTIYF.

This chain's CDR3 is CASRAGGLTDTQYF. The DNA of the CDR3 is TGTGCCAGCAGGGCAGGGGGCCTAACAGATACGCAGTATTTT. The V call is TRBV11-1, the J call TRBJ2-3; 8 bases fit TRBD1. Germline V gene data show CDR1 as SGHAT and CDR2 as FQDESV (reference sequence). This CDR3 has 14 residues. Trimming at V came to 6 bases and at J to 3 bases, leaving 5 bases not matched to a gene.

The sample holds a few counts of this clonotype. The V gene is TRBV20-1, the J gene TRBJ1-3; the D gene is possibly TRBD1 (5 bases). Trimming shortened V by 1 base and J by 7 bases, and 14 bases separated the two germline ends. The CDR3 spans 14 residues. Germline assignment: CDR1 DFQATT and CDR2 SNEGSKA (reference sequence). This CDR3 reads CSARVRDYTNTIYF. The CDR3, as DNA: TGCAGTGCTAGAGTCAGGGATTATACGAACACCATATATTTT.

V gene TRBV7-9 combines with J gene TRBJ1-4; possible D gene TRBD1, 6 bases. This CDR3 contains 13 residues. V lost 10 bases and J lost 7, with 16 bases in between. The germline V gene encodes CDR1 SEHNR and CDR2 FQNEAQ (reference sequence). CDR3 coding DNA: TGTGCCACCTCCAGGGGTCAGGGTGAAAAACTGTTTTTT. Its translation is CATSRGQGEKLFF.

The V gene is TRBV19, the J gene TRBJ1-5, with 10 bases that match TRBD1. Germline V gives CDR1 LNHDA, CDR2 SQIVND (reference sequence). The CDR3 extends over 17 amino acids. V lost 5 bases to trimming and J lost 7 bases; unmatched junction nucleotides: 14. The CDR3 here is CASSPRGVGQGLQPQHF. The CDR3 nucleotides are TGTGCCAGTAGTCCAAGGGGAGTGGGACAGGGGCTACAGCCCCAGCATTTT.

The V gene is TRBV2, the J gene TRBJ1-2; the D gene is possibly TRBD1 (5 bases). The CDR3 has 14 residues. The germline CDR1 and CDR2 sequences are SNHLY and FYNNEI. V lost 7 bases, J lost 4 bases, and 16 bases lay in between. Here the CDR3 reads CASIRGTSSYGYTF. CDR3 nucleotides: TGTGCCAGCATTAGGGGCACCTCTTCCTATGGCTACACCTTC.

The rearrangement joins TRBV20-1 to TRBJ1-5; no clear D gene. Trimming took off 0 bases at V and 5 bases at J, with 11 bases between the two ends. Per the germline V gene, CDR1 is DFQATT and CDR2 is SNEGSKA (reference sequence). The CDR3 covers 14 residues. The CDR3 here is CSARDYSGDQPQHF. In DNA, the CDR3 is TGCAGTGCTAGAGATTACAGTGGGGATCAGCCCCAGCATTTT.

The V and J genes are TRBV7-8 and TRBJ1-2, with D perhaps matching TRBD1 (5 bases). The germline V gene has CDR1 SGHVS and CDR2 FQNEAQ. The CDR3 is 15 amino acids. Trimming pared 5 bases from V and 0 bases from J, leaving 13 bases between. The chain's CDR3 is CASSLGDGSNYGYTF. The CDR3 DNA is TGTGCCAGCAGCCTCGGGGACGGATCTAACTATGGCTACACCTTC.

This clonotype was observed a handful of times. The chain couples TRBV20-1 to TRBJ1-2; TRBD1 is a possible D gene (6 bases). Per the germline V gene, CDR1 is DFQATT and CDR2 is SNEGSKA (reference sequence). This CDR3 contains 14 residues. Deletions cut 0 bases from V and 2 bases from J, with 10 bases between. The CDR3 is CSARDDRSNYGYTF. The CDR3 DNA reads TGCAGTGCTAGAGATGACAGGAGCAACTATGGCTACACCTTC.

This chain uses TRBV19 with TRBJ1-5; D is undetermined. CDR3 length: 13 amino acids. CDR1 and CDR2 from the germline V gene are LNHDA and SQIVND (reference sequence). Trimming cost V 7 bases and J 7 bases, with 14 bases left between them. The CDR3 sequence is CASTFDRSQPQHF. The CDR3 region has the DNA TGTGCCAGTACTTTTGACCGTTCACAGCCCCAGCATTTT.